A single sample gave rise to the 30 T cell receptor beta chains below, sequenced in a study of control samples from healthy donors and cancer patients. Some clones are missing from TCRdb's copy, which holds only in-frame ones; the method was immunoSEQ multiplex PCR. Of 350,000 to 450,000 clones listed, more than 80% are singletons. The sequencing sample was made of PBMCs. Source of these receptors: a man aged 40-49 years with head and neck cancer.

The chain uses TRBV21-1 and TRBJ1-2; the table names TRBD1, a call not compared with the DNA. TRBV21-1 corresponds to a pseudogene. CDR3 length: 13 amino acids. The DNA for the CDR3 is TGTGCCAGCAAGGGACAGTTTAACTATGGCTACACCTTC. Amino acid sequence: CASKGQFNYGYTF.

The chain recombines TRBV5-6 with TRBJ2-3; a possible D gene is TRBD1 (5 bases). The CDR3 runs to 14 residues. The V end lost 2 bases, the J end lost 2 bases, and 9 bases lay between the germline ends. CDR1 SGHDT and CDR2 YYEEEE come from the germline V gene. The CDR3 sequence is CASSFDRPTDTQYF. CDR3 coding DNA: TGTGCCAGCAGCTTCGACAGACCCACAGATACGCAGTATTTT.

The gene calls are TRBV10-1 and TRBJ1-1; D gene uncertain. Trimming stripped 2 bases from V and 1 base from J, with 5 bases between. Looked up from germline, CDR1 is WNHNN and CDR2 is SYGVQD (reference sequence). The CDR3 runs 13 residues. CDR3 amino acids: CASSEDGNTEAFF. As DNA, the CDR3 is TGCGCCAGCAGTGAGGACGGGAACACTGAAGCTTTCTTT.

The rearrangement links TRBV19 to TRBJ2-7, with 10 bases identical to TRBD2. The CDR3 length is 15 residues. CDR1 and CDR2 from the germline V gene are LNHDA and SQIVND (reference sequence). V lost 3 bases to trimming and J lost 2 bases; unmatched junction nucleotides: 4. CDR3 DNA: TGTGCCAGTAGTATGCTAGCGGGGGACCCCTACGAGCAGTACTTC. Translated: CASSMLAGDPYEQYF.

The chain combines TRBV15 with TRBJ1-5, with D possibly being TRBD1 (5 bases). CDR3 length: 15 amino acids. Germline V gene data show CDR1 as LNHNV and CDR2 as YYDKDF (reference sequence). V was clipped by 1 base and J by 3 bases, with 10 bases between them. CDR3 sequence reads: CATSRGGDANQPQHF. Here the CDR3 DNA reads TGTGCCACCAGCAGAGGGGGGGATGCCAATCAGCCCCAGCATTTT.

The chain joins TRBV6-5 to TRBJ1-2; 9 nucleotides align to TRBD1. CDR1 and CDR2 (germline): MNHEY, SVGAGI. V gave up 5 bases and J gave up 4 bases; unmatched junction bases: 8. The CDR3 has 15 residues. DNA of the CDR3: TGTGCCAGCAGTAGGTCGGGACAGGGAGGCTATGGCTACACCTTC. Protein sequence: CASSRSGQGGYGYTF.

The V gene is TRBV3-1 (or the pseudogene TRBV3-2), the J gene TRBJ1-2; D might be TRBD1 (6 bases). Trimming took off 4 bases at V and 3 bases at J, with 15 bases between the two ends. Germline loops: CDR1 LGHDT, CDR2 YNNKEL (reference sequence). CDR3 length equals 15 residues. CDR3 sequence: CASSRRGEGDYGYTF. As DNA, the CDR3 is TGTGCCAGCAGCCGGCGCGGGGAGGGGGACTATGGCTACACCTTC.

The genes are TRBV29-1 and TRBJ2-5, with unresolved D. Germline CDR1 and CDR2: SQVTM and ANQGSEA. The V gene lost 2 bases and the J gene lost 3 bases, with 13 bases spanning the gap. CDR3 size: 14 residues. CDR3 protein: CSVEKGLGEETQYF. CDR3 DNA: TGCAGCGTTGAAAAGGGCCTTGGGGAAGAGACCCAGTACTTC.

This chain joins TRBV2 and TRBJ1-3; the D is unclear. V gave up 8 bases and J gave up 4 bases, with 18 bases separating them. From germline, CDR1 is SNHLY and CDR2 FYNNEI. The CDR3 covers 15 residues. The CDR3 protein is CASRPWRDPGNTIYF. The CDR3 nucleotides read TGTGCCAGCCGCCCCTGGCGGGATCCGGGAAACACCATATATTTT.

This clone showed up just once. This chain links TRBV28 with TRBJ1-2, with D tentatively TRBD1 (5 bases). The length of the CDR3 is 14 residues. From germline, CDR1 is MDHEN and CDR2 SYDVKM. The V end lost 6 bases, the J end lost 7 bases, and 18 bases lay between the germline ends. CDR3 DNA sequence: TGTGCCAGCAGACCCCTTCCAGGGCGAAGTGGCTACACCTTC. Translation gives CASRPLPGRSGYTF.

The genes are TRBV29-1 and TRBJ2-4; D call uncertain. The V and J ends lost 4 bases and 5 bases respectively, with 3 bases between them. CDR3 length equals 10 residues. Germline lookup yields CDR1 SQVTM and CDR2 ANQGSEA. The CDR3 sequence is CSVAENIQYF. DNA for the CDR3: TGCAGCGTTGCTGAAAACATTCAGTACTTC.

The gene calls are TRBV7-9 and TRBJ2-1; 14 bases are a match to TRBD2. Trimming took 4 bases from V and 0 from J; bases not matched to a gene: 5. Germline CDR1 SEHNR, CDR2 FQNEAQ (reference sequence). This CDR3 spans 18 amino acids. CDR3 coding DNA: TGTGCCAGCAGCTGGGGACTAGCGGGAGCCCTCTCCTACAATGAGCAGTTCTTC. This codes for CASSWGLAGALSYNEQFF.

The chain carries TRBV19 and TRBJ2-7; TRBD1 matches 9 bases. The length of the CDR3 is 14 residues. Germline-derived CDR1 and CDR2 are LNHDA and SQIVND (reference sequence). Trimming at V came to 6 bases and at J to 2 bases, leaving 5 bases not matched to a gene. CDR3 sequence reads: CASSFGTGTYEQYF. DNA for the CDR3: TGTGCCAGTAGCTTCGGGACAGGGACCTACGAGCAGTACTTC.

This chain's CDR3 is CASSLDPVRGVDEQYF. The CDR3 nucleotides are TGTGCCAGCAGCTTAGATCCGGTTAGGGGAGTCGACGAGCAGTACTTC. The gene calls are TRBV11-2 and TRBJ2-7, with D perhaps given as TRBD1 or TRBD2 (5 bases each). Germline lookup yields CDR1 SGHAT and CDR2 FQNNGV. This CDR3 comprises 16 residues. Trimming removed 0 bases from V and 5 bases from J, with 17 bases in between.

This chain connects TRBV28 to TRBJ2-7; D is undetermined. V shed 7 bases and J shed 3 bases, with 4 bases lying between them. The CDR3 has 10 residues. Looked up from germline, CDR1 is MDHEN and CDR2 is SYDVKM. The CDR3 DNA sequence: TGTGCCAGCAAGGACTACGAGCAGTACTTC. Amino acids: CASKDYEQYF.

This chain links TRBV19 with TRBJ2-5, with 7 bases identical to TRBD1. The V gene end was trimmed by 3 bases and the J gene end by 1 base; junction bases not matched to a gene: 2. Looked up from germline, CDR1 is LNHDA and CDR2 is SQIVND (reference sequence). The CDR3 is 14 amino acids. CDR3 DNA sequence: TGTGCCAGTAGTATCGGGACAGCCCAAGAGACCCAGTACTTC. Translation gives CASSIGTAQETQYF.

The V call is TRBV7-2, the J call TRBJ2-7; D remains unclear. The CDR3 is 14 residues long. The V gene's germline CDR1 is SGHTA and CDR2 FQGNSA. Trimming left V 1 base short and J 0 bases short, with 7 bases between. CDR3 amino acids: CASSLGLASYEQYF. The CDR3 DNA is TGTGCCAGCAGCTTAGGGTTAGCCTCCTACGAGCAGTACTTC.

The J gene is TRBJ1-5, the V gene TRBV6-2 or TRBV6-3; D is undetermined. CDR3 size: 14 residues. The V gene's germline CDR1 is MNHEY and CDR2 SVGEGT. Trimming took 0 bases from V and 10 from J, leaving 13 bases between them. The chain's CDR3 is CASSYSTLISPQHF. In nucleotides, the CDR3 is TGTGCCAGCAGTTACTCGACGCTTATATCACCCCAGCATTTT.

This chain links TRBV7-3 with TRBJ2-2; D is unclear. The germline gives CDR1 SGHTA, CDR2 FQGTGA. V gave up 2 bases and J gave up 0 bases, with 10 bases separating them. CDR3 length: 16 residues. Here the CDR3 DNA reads TGTGCCAGCAGCTTACTTGCCGTCTCGAACACCGGGGAGCTGTTTTTT. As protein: CASSLLAVSNTGELFF.

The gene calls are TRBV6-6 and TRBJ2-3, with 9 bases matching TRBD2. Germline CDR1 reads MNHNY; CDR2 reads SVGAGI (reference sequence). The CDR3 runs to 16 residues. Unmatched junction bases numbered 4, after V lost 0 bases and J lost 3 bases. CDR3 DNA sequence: TGTGCCAGCAGTTACTCGGCGGGGGGGCCGACAGATACGCAGTATTTT. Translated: CASSYSAGGPTDTQYF.

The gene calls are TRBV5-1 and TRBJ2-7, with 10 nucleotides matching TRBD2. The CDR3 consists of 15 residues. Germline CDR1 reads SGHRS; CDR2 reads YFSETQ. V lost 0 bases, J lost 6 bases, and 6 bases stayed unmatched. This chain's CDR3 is CASSLELAGLVEQYF. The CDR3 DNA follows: TGCGCCAGCAGCTTGGAACTAGCGGGACTCGTCGAGCAGTACTTC.

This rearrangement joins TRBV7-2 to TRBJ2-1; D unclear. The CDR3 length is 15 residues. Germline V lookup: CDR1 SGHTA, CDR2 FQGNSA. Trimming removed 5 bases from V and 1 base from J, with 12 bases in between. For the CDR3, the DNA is TGTGCCAGCAGCCGCAACGGTGGTTCCTACAATGAGCAGTTCTTC. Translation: CASSRNGGSYNEQFF.

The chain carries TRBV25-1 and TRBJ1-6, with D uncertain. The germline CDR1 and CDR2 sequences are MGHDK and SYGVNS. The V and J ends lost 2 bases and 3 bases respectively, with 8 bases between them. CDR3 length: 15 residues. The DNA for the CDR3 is TGTGCCAGCAGTGAAAAGATGGTCTATAATTCACCCCTCCACTTT. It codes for CASSEKMVYNSPLHF.

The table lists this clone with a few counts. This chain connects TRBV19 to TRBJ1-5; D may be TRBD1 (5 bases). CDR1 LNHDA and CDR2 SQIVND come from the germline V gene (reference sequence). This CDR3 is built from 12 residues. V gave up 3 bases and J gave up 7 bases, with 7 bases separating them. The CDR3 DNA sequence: TGTGCCAGTAGTATCAGGGAGCAGCCCCAGCATTTT. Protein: CASSIREQPQHF.

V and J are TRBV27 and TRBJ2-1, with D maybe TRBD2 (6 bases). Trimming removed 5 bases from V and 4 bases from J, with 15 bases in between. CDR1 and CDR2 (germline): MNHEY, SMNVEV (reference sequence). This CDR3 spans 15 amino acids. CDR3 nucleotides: TGTGCCAGCAGTGCGGGACTTCCTGGATACAATGAGCAGTTCTTC. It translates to CASSAGLPGYNEQFF.

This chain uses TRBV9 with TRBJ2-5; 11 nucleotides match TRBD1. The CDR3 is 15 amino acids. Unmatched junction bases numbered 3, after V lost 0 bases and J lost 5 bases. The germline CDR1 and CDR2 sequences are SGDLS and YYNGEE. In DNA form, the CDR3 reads TGTGCCAGCAGCGTAGGGACAGGGGGCGGGGAGACCCAGTACTTC. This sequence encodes CASSVGTGGGETQYF.

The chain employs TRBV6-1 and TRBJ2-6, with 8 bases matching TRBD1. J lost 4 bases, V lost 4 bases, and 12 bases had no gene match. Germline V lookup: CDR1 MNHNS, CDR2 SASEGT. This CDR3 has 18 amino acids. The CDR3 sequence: CASSAHQGAVAGANVLTF. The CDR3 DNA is TGTGCCAGCAGTGCTCATCAGGGGGCGGTAGCCGGGGCCAACGTCCTGACTTTC.

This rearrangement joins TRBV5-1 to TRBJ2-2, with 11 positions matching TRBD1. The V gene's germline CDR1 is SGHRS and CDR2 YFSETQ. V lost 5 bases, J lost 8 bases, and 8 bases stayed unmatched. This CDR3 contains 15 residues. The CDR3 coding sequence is TGCGCCAGCAGTTTCACGGGACAGGGGGAAGGGGAGCTGTTTTTT. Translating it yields CASSFTGQGEGELFF.

The CDR3 loop reads CASVGYGYTF. DNA of the CDR3: TGTGCCAGTGTTGGCTATGGCTACACCTTC. The chain links TRBV6-5 to TRBJ1-2; no reliable D call. V shed 9 bases and J shed 4 bases, with 6 bases lying between them. The CDR3 has 10 amino acids. Germline CDR1 and CDR2: MNHEY and SVGAGI.

The CDR3 nucleotides are TGCGCCAGCAGCCAAGACCTCAGGGGGGTAGAAGGCTACACCTTC. This encodes CASSQDLRGVEGYTF. This chain links TRBV4-1 with TRBJ1-2; TRBD1 agrees at 7 bases. Germline CDR1 reads MGHRA; CDR2 reads YSYEKL. CDR3 length equals 15 residues. Trimming at V came to 0 bases and at J to 8 bases, leaving 9 bases not matched to a gene.